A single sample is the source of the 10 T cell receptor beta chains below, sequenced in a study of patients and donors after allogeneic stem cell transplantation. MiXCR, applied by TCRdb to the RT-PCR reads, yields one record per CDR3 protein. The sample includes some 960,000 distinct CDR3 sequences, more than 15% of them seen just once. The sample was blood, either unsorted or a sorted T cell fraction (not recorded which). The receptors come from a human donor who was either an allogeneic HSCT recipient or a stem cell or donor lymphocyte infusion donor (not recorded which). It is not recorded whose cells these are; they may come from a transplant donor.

The CDR3 bases are TGTGCCAGCAGTTTAAGGCAGCGTGGGTGGACAGGGTCCGGGGAGCTGTTTTTT. The encoded protein is CASSLRQRGWTGSGELFF. V is TRBV27 and J is TRBJ2-2; 8 bases are a match to TRBD1. The germline V gene has CDR1 MNHEY and CDR2 SMNVEV (reference sequence). The ends lost 2 bases at V and 6 bases at J; junction bases unmatched: 14. CDR3 length: 18 amino acids.

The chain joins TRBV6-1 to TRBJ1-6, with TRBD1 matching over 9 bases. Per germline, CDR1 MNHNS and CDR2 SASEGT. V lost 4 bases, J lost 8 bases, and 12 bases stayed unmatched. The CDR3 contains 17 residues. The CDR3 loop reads CASSGDPGQGSDSPLHF. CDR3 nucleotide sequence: TGTGCCAGCAGTGGGGACCCGGGACAGGGCAGTGATTCACCCCTCCACTTT.

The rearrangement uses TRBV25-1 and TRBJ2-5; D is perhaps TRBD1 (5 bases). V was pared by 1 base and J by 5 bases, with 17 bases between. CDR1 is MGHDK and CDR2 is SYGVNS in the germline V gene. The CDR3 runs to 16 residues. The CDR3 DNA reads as TGTGCCAGCAGTGAATTTGGAACAGGCTTAAGGGAGACCCAGTACTTC. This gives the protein CASSEFGTGLRETQYF.

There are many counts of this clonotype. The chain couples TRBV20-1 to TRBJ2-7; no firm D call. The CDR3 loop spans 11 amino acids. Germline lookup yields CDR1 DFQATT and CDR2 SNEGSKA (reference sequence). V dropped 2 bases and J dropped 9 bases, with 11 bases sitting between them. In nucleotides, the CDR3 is TGCAGTGCTAGAAACCGTAAGGGGCAGTACTTC. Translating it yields CSARNRKGQYF.

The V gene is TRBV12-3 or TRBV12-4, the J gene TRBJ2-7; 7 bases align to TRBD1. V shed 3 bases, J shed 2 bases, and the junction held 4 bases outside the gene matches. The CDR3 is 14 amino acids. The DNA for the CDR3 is TGTGCCAGCAGTTTTGCCGACAGGGCCTACGAGCAGTACTTC. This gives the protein CASSFADRAYEQYF.

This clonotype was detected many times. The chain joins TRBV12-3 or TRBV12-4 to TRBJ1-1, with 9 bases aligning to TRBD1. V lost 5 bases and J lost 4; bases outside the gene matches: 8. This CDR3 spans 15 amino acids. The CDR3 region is CASSPTGGLGTEAFF. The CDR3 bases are TGTGCCAGCAGTCCCACAGGGGGCTTGGGCACTGAAGCTTTCTTT.

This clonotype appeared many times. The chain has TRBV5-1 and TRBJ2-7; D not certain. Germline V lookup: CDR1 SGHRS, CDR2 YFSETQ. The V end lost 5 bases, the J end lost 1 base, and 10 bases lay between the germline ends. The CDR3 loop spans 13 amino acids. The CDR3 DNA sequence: TGCGCCAGCAGTGGAGTAGCATCCTACGAGCAGTACTTC. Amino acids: CASSGVASYEQYF.

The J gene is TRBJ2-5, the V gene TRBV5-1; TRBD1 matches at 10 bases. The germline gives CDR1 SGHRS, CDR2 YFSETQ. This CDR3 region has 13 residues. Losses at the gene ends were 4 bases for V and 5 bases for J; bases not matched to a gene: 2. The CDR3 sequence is CASSGTGVETQYF. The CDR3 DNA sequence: TGCGCCAGCAGCGGGACAGGGGTTGAGACCCAGTACTTC.

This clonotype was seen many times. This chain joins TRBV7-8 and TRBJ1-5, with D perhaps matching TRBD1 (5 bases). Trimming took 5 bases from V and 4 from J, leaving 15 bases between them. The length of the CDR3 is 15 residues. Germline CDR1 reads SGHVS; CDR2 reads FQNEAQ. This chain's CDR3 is CASSQGQGGNQPQHF. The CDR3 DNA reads TGTGCCAGCAGCCAAGGGCAGGGTGGTAATCAGCCCCAGCATTTT. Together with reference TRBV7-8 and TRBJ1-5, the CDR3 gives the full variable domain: GAGVSQSPRYKVAKRGQDVALRCDPISGHVSLFWYQQALGQGPEFLTYFQNEAQLDKSGLPSDRFFAERPEGSVSTLKIQRTQQEDSAVYLCASSQGQGGNQPQHFGDGTRLSIL.

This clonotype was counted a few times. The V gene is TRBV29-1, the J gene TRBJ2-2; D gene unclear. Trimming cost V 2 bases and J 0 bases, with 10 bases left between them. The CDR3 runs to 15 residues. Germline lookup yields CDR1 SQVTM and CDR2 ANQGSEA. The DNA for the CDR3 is TGCAGCGTTGAATTACGGAAAACGAACACCGGGGAGCTGTTTTTT. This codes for CSVELRKTNTGELFF.